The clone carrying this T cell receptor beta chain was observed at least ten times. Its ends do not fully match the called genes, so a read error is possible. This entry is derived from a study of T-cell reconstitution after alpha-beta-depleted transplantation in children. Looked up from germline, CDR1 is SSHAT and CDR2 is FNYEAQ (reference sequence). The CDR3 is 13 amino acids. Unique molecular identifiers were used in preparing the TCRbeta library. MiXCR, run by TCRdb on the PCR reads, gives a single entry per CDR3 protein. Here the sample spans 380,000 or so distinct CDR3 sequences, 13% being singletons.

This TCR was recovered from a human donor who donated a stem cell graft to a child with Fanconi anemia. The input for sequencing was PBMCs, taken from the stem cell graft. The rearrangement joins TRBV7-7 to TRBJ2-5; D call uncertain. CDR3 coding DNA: TGTGCTAGCAGCTTAGTCGTAAAGGAGACCCAGTACTTC. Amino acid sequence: CASSLVVKETQYF.